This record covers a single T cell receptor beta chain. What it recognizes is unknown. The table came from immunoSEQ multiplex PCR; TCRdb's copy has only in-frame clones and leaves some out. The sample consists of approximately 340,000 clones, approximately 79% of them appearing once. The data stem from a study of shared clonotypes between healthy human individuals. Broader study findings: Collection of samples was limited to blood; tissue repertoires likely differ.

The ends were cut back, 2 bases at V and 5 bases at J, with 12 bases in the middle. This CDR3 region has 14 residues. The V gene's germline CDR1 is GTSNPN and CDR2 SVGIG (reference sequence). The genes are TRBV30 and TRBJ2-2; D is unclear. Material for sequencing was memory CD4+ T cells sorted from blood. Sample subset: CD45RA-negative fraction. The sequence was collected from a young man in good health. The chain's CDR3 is CAWSQLPRTGELFF. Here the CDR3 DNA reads TGTGCCTGGAGTCAACTCCCCAGGACCGGGGAGCTGTTTTTT. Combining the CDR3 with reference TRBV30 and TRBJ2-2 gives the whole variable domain SQTIHQWPATLVQPVGSPLSLECTVEGTSNPNLYWYRQAAGRGLQLLFYSVGIGQISSEVPQNLSASRPQDRQFILSSKKLLLSDSGFYLCAWSQLPRTGELFFGEGSRLTVL.